This T cell receptor beta chain is from a study of blood T cells in healthy people across ages. Findings of the study overall: The study found more naive CD4+ cells and higher diversity in long-lived than aged donors.

Staff drew roughly 10 milliliters of peripheral blood from each donor. Researchers isolated at least 6 million PBMCs per sample. The CDR3 is 15 residues long. The V gene lost 6 bases and the J gene lost 5 bases, with 19 bases spanning the gap. Looked up from germline, CDR1 is SNHLY and CDR2 is FYNNEI. A second PCR, run for about 6 to 11 cycles, used a sample-barcoded 5' primer plus a J-beta primer mix. Template switching added a 12-random-nucleotide identifier to every cDNA molecule. MiXCR was run by TCRdb on the 5' RACE reads, yielding one entry per CDR3 protein. The repertoire consists of 700,000 or so distinct CDR3 sequences, with 40% to 50% occurring once and the leading ten covering 30%. With respect to this clonotype: As yet, its antigen is unknown.

Sequencing was carried out using blood. V usage is TRBV2 and J usage is TRBJ1-2, with D hard to call. This receptor was taken from a man of 80 years or more in good health. The CDR3 sequence is CASSAQGPSIYGYTF. DNA of the CDR3: TGTGCCAGCAGCGCACAAGGTCCATCCATTTATGGCTACACCTTC.